This T cell receptor beta chain is drawn from a study of OX40 agonist ivuxolimab in advanced cancers. The germline CDR1 and CDR2 sequences are SGHNT and YYREEE (reference sequence). The V end was cut by 2 bases, the J end by 4 bases, with 7 bases between. This CDR3 comprises 13 residues. Sequencing was performed with immunoSEQ multiplex PCR; in TCRdb, only in-frame clones are kept and a portion is missing. The sample lists around 80,000 clones, 65% to 90% occurring once. The sample here was CD4+ or CD8+ T cells sorted from blood, taken in a trial of the OX40 agonist ivuxolimab. J is TRBJ2-1 and V is TRBV5-4; no clear D gene. The receptor's source is an adult with an advanced solid tumor such as melanoma, head and neck, liver or kidney cancer. DNA for the CDR3: TGTGCCAGCAGCTTTACAGTGTACAATGAGCAGTTCTTC. It encodes CASSFTVYNEQFF.